The present T cell receptor (beta chain) was sequenced within a study of control samples from healthy donors and cancer patients. Profiling relied on immunoSEQ multiplex PCR, and the TCRdb table lists in-frame clones only, not all of them. The data hold 20,000 to 25,000 clones, with 85% to 90% observed a single time. The ends lost 6 bases at V and 10 bases at J; junction bases unmatched: 3. The CDR3 has 12 residues. Sequencing input: PBMCs. The sequence derives from a woman aged 55-70 years with head and neck cancer. The chain links TRBV12-3 or TRBV12-4 to TRBJ2-1, with 10 bases fitting TRBD2. Written as DNA, the CDR3 is TGTGCCAGCAGATTACTAGCGGGAGAGCAGTTCTTC. Amino acid sequence: CASRLLAGEQFF.